What follows are 3 T cell receptor beta chains derived from one specimen sequenced in a study of blood T cells in healthy people across ages. Sample-barcoded 5' priming and a J-beta primer mix drove a second PCR of about 7 to 12 cycles. Via MiXCR, TCRdb re-called the 5' RACE reads, giving one row per CDR3 protein. The sample records over a million distinct CDR3 sequences, around 43% being singletons. Sample: blood. The receptors come from a woman aged 60-75 years in good health.

This rearrangement joins TRBV7-6 to TRBJ2-7, with 7 nucleotides matching TRBD2. CDR1 SGHVS and CDR2 FNYEAQ come from the germline V gene. J lost 7 bases, V lost 3 bases, and 12 bases had no gene match. This CDR3 region has 15 residues. The CDR3 reads CASSFLADSYNEQYF. CDR3 nucleotide sequence: TGTGCCAGCAGCTTTCTAGCGGACTCCTACAATGAGCAGTACTTC.

CDR3 protein: CSARAETGSGETQYF. The CDR3 coding sequence is TGCAGTGCTAGAGCTGAGACAGGCTCGGGGGAGACCCAGTACTTC. The rearrangement joins TRBV20-1 to TRBJ2-5, with a possible D match to TRBD1 (6 bases). There are 15 residues in the CDR3. Germline V CDR1 and CDR2: DFQATT, SNEGSKA (reference sequence). V lost 1 base, J lost 5 bases, and 17 bases lay in between.

A word on this clonotype: Sequence at one end of the junction differs from germline and may be a read error. The rearrangement links TRBV12-3 or TRBV12-4 to TRBJ2-3, with 7 bases fitting TRBD2. The CDR3 consists of 15 residues. In DNA, the CDR3 is TGTGCCAGCAGTTTGAGCGGGATGGGTGGAGATATGCAGTATTTT. It encodes CASSLSGMGGDMQYF.